A single sample is the source of the 28 T cell receptor beta chains below, sequenced in a study of control samples from healthy donors and cancer patients (dated by TCRdb to 2018 to 2020). The protocol used for the library was the immunoSEQ multiplex PCR assay. The clones in this table, taken by TCRdb from immuneACCESS, are in-frame only. Not every clone is retained; where verified, under half of the shortfall comes from an unresolved V gene, and the cause of the rest is unknown. This sample gives some 28,000 clones in total; about 87% of them show up just once. The ten largest clonotypes hold about 1.6% of the sample. The sequenced sample consisted of PBMCs. Receptors originate from a woman aged 40 to 50 with lung cancer.

The chain has TRBV12-3 or TRBV12-4 and TRBJ1-1, with D unclear. V gave up 0 bases and J gave up 1 base, with 3 bases separating them. This CDR3 contains 13 residues. This CDR3 is CASSLAENTEAFF. In nucleotides, the CDR3 is TGTGCCAGCAGTTTAGCAGAGAACACTGAAGCTTTCTTT.

The chain uses TRBV12-3 or TRBV12-4 and TRBJ2-7, with 7 bases matching TRBD1. Trimming took 10 bases from V and 2 from J; bases not matched to a gene: 8. There are 13 residues in the CDR3. In nucleotides, the CDR3 is TGTGCCACCCATGCACAGGGGACCTACGAGCAGTACTTC. This encodes CATHAQGTYEQYF.

The chain is built from TRBV7-2 and TRBJ2-7, with TRBD1 identical over 7 bases. The CDR3 is 14 residues long. From germline, CDR1 is SGHTA and CDR2 FQGNSA. V was clipped by 5 bases and J by 4 bases; unmatched bases: 8. CDR3 nucleotide sequence: TGTGCCAGCAGCCAAAGACAGGGAATTTACGAGCAGTACTTC. This codes for CASSQRQGIYEQYF.

The rearrangement joins TRBV7-2 to TRBJ1-1; D unresolved. Germline CDR1 is SGHTA and CDR2 is FQGNSA. This CDR3 is 15 amino acids long. Trimming removed 4 bases from V and 1 base from J, with 13 bases in between. Here the CDR3 reads CASSSPLAGNTEAFF. As DNA, the CDR3 is TGTGCCAGCAGCTCCCCCCTTGCGGGGAACACTGAAGCTTTCTTT.

This clone appeared once. The J gene is TRBJ2-7, the V gene TRBV5-6; 9 bases match TRBD2. Germline trimming cut 0 bases from V and 0 bases from J; bases unmatched to any gene: 10. Germline V gives CDR1 SGHDT, CDR2 YYEEEE. The CDR3 extends over 18 amino acids. CDR3 amino acids: CASSLVGASGVPSYEQYF. The CDR3 DNA is TGTGCCAGCAGCTTGGTCGGGGCTAGCGGGGTTCCCTCCTACGAGCAGTACTTC.

The gene calls are TRBV11-1 and TRBJ1-1; D may be TRBD1 (5 bases). The germline V and J ends were trimmed by 5 bases and 5 bases, with 15 bases remaining between them. Germline assignment: CDR1 SGHAT and CDR2 FQDESV (reference sequence). The CDR3 spans 14 residues. CDR3 sequence: CASSPGQTRTEAFF. For the CDR3, the DNA is TGTGCCAGCAGCCCTGGACAAACTAGGACTGAAGCTTTCTTT.

This sequence joins TRBV30 and TRBJ2-5; TRBD1 or TRBD2 may be the D gene (5 bases each). The CDR3 runs 15 residues. The V gene lost 0 bases and the J gene lost 9 bases, with 20 bases spanning the gap. CDR1 is GTSNPN and CDR2 is SVGIG in the germline V gene (reference sequence). The CDR3 region is CAWSVTSGFLGAQYF. The CDR3 DNA sequence: TGTGCCTGGAGTGTGACTTCGGGCTTTTTGGGGGCCCAGTACTTC.

V gene TRBV30 combines with J gene TRBJ2-1; TRBD1 matches at 9 bases. This CDR3 has 15 amino acids. The V gene end was trimmed by 5 bases and the J gene end by 0 bases; junction bases not matched to a gene: 5. Germline lookup yields CDR1 GTSNPN and CDR2 SVGIG (reference sequence). The CDR3 loop reads CAWGTGLGSYNEQFF. The CDR3 DNA follows: TGTGCCTGGGGGACAGGGCTAGGCTCCTACAATGAGCAGTTCTTC.

This clone was observed once. The rearrangement links TRBV3-1 (or the pseudogene TRBV3-2) to TRBJ2-1; D uncertain. V lost 4 bases, J lost 2 bases, and 15 bases lay in between. This CDR3 has 16 residues. Germline CDR1 is LGHDT and CDR2 is YNNKEL (reference sequence). Here the CDR3 DNA reads TGTGCCAGCAGCCGACCGGGCCACGGCCCCTACAATGAGCAGTTCTTC. It encodes CASSRPGHGPYNEQFF.

This chain links TRBV5-4 with TRBJ2-6; 8 nucleotides align to TRBD1. V shed 4 bases, J shed 6 bases, and the junction held 6 bases outside the gene matches. Germline lookup yields CDR1 SGHNT and CDR2 YYREEE (reference sequence). The CDR3 has 15 residues. CDR3 DNA: TGTGCCAGCAGCACGGGACAGGCCCTGGCCAACGTCCTGACTTTC. Residues: CASSTGQALANVLTF.

This chain uses TRBV20-1 with TRBJ2-3; D call uncertain. This CDR3 region has 10 residues. Germline values: CDR1 DFQATT, CDR2 SNEGSKA (reference sequence). The V gene lost 3 bases and the J gene lost 3 bases, with 1 base spanning the gap. In nucleotides, the CDR3 is TGCAGTGCTAGGACAGATACGCAGTATTTT. Residues: CSARTDTQYF.

This chain joins TRBV2 and TRBJ1-1; 7 bases are shared with TRBD1. V gave up 10 bases and J gave up 2 bases; unmatched junction bases: 7. CDR3 length: 13 residues. CDR1 and CDR2 (germline): SNHLY, FYNNEI. CDR3 nucleotide sequence: TGTGCCATCAAGGGGGCGACCAACACTGAAGCTTTCTTT. Protein product: CAIKGATNTEAFF.

V is TRBV18 and J is TRBJ2-7; tentative D call: TRBD1 (5 bases). The ends were cut back, 3 bases at V and 6 bases at J, with 12 bases in the middle. Germline V gene lookup returns CDR1 KGHSH and CDR2 LQKENI. The CDR3 is 13 residues long. CDR3 amino acids: CASSPSGSTEQYF. CDR3 nucleotide sequence: TGTGCCAGCTCACCCTCAGGGTCAACCGAGCAGTACTTC.

The V gene is TRBV7-6, the J gene TRBJ2-4; the match to TRBD1 covers 8 bases. Trimming cost V 5 bases and J 0 bases; bases outside gene matches: 6. This CDR3 comprises 16 residues. Germline CDR1 is SGHVS and CDR2 is FNYEAQ. The CDR3 loop is CASSHLTGEAKNIQYF. Written as DNA, the CDR3 is TGTGCCAGCAGCCACCTGACAGGGGAAGCCAAAAACATTCAGTACTTC.

This chain connects TRBV7-9 to TRBJ2-3, with D possibly matching TRBD2 (6 bases). From germline, CDR1 is SEHNR and CDR2 FQNEAQ (reference sequence). The CDR3 has 14 amino acids. Trimming left V 6 bases short and J 5 bases short, with 15 bases between. The CDR3 coding sequence is TGTGCCAGCAGGCTTTCCGGGGGAGAAGATACGCAGTATTTT. Protein: CASRLSGGEDTQYF.

The V and J genes are TRBV13 and TRBJ2-1; maybe TRBD2 (7 bases). Trimming took off 1 base at V and 4 bases at J, with 14 bases between the two ends. This CDR3 spans 16 amino acids. CDR1 PRHDT and CDR2 FYEKMQ come from the germline V gene (reference sequence). The CDR3 loop reads CASSLVGGGLYNEQFF. CDR3 nucleotides: TGTGCCAGCAGCTTAGTGGGAGGGGGACTATACAATGAGCAGTTCTTC.

This chain connects TRBV10-1 to TRBJ1-3; no reliable D call. This CDR3 is 11 amino acids long. Between the trimmed V and J ends, which lost 6 bases and 12 bases, there was a span of 12 bases. Germline CDR1 WNHNN, CDR2 SYGVQD (reference sequence). The CDR3 DNA sequence: TGCGCCAGCAGACCCTTCATCGACATATATTTT. This sequence encodes CASRPFIDIYF.

This clone has only one observation. The chain has TRBV7-8 and TRBJ2-7; no reliable D call. Trimming shortened V by 1 base and J by 3 bases, and 16 bases separated the two germline ends. Germline CDR1 and CDR2: SGHVS and FQNEAQ. This CDR3 contains 16 residues. The CDR3 is CASSLGSVASGYEQYF. The CDR3 DNA sequence: TGTGCCAGCAGCTTAGGAAGCGTCGCCTCGGGCTACGAGCAGTACTTC.

This chain links TRBV7-8 with TRBJ2-2; D might be TRBD1 or TRBD2, each matching 5 bases. V lost 5 bases and J 1 base, leaving 20 bases between the germline ends. This CDR3 spans 18 amino acids. The germline CDR1 and CDR2 sequences are SGHVS and FQNEAQ. The CDR3 DNA sequence: TGTGCCAGCAGCCGCGAGGTTCTCGGGACCTTGAACACCGGGGAGCTGTTTTTT. Protein sequence: CASSREVLGTLNTGELFF.

This clone was detected only a few times. The chain joins TRBV2 to TRBJ1-1; D is unresolved. V was trimmed by 3 bases and J by 4 bases, leaving 12 bases between them. The CDR3 runs 14 residues. CDR1 is SNHLY and CDR2 is FYNNEI in the germline V gene. CDR3 amino acids: CASSEQNSGTEAFF. The CDR3 nucleotides read TGTGCCAGCAGTGAGCAGAACTCGGGCACTGAAGCTTTCTTT.

The V and J genes are TRBV11-2 and TRBJ1-1; D not resolved. This CDR3 is built from 13 residues. The germline V gene has CDR1 SGHAT and CDR2 FQNNGV. Trimming cost V 1 base and J 6 bases, with 9 bases left between them. CDR3 bases: TGTGCCAGCAGCTTAGTCGCCAGCGCTGAAGCTTTCTTT. Its translation: CASSLVASAEAFF.

This chain connects TRBV12-3 or TRBV12-4 to TRBJ1-5; no firm D call. Trimming shortened V by 4 bases and J by 5 bases, and 9 bases separated the two germline ends. The CDR3 contains 13 residues. CDR3 in amino acids: CASSYHKDQPQHF. The CDR3 DNA sequence: TGTGCCAGCAGTTATCATAAGGATCAGCCCCAGCATTTT.

As DNA, the CDR3 is TGTGCCAGTAGTACTCCCGGGATCTCCTACGAGCAGTACTTC. Its translation: CASSTPGISYEQYF. The rearrangement links TRBV19 to TRBJ2-7, with D perhaps matching TRBD2 (5 bases). This CDR3 is built from 14 residues. Germline CDR1 reads LNHDA; CDR2 reads SQIVND (reference sequence). V was cut by 4 bases and J by 0 bases, with 10 bases left in between. The whole variable domain, remainder taken from reference TRBV19 and TRBJ2-7, is DGGITQSPKYLFRKEGQNVTLSCEQNLNHDAMYWYRQDPGQGLRLIYYSQIVNDFQKGDIAEGYSVSREKKESFPLTVTSAQKNPTAFYLCASSTPGISYEQYFGPGTRLTVT.

The chain has TRBV6-5 and TRBJ2-2; 10 positions match TRBD1. This CDR3 region has 14 residues. Trimming cost V 5 bases and J 6 bases; bases outside gene matches: 3. Germline CDR1 and CDR2: MNHEY and SVGAGI. CDR3 DNA: TGTGCCAGCAGTCAGGACAGGGGGGCCGGGGAGCTGTTTTTT. Its protein product is CASSQDRGAGELFF.

This clone was seen a single time. The chain combines TRBV5-1 with TRBJ1-1; the match to TRBD1 covers 9 bases. Unmatched junction bases numbered 3, after V lost 0 bases and J lost 6 bases. The V gene's germline CDR1 is SGHRS and CDR2 YFSETQ. The CDR3 consists of 14 residues. The CDR3 region is CASSLEQGAPEAFF. The CDR3 nucleotides are TGCGCCAGCAGCTTGGAACAGGGGGCCCCTGAAGCTTTCTTT.

This chain uses TRBV13 with TRBJ2-5; possibly TRBD1 for D (5 bases). V gave up 4 bases and J gave up 0 bases, with 12 bases separating them. Germline CDR1 reads PRHDT; CDR2 reads FYEKMQ (reference sequence). CDR3 length: 15 amino acids. The CDR3 nucleotides are TGTGCCAGCAGCTCCTATGACAGTGACCAAGAGACCCAGTACTTC. Its translation: CASSSYDSDQETQYF.

The count of this clone is one. CDR3 in amino acids: CASSPPTSRDEQFF. CDR3 nucleotides: TGTGCCAGCTCACCACCGACTAGCCGGGATGAGCAGTTCTTC. The chain couples TRBV18 to TRBJ2-1, with 7 bases aligning to TRBD2. This CDR3 contains 14 residues. Losses at the gene ends were 0 bases for V and 8 bases for J; bases not matched to a gene: 4. Germline V lookup: CDR1 KGHSH, CDR2 LQKENI.

This sequence joins TRBV4-1 and TRBJ1-3; D gene uncertain. V lost 2 bases, J lost 2 bases, and 10 bases lay in between. The CDR3 has 15 amino acids. The germline CDR1 and CDR2 sequences are MGHRA and YSYEKL. Written as DNA, the CDR3 is TGCGCCAGCAGCCAACCGACAAGTCCTGGAAACACCATATATTTT. The encoded protein is CASSQPTSPGNTIYF.